The rows below give T cell receptor beta chains drawn from one sample of a study of blood T cells in healthy people across ages. TCRdb reanalysed the 5' RACE reads using MiXCR and keeps one entry per CDR3 protein. The table shows around 1.5 million distinct CDR3 sequences, with around 39% occurring only once. Sequencing used blood. The receptor set was obtained from a woman under 30 in good health. The CDR3 runs from the conserved cysteine through the conserved F or W. Fields, in order: J gene, V gene, clone size, D gene, CDR3 DNA, CDR3 protein. The D gene is left open where the match is weak. Only part of the rows carry a size: once, few, many, or a class if the clone is expanded.

TRBJ2-1,TRBV5-1,few,TRBD2,TGCGCCAGCAGCTTGCTAGCGGGAGGTTTCGATGAGCAGTTCTTC,CASSLLAGGFDEQFF
TRBJ2-5,TRBV11-2,.,TRBD2,TGTGCCAGCAGCTCCCGCGATAGCGGGGTTTACAATGAGCAGTACTTC,CASSSRDSGVYNEQYF
TRBJ2-3,TRBV20-1,many,TRBD2,TGCAGTGCAGGGCTAGCGGGCACAGATACGCAGTATTTT,CSAGLAGTDTQYF
TRBJ2-1,TRBV6-4,.,.,TGTGCCAGCAGTCCCAGAGACGGGCTCACCTACAATGAGCAGTTCTTC,CASSPRDGLTYNEQFF
TRBJ2-7,TRBV2,.,.,TGTGCCAGCAGTGGGTCCAGAGGATACGAGCAGTACTTC,CASSGSRGYEQYF
TRBJ2-7,TRBV7-8,.,TRBD2,TGTGCCAGCAGCTTGGAAGCGGGACTAGCGGGAGGGTACGAGCAGTACTTC,CASSLEAGLAGGYEQYF
TRBJ2-1,TRBV7-9,.,.,TGTGCCAGCAGCCGCCCTTCGGAGGGGGAGCAGTTCTTC,CASSRPSEGEQFF
TRBJ2-7,TRBV10-3,.,TRBD2,TGTGCCATCGAGAGCGGGACCTCCTACGAGCAGTACTTC,CAIESGTSYEQYF
TRBJ2-3,TRBV12-3/TRBV12-4,few,.,TGTGCCAGCAGTTTTAGTGCGGGGACGCAGAACACAGATACGCAGTATTTT,CASSFSAGTQNTDTQYF
TRBJ2-1,TRBV27,few,TRBD2,TGTGCCAGCAGTCCCGTACCGGGAGGGGGTCGCAATGAGCAGTTCTTC,CASSPVPGGGRNEQFF
TRBJ2-1,TRBV20-1,.,TRBD2,TGCAGTGCTACGGTAGCGGGGATCAATGAGCAGTTCTTC,CSATVAGINEQFF
TRBJ1-2,TRBV28,.,TRBD1,TGTGCCAGCAGTCCCGGGACAGACCATGGCTACACCTTC,CASSPGTDHGYTF
TRBJ2-7,TRBV6-5,many,TRBD1,TGTGCCAGCAGTTACCAAGGACAGGGGGTAACCTACGAGCAGTACTTC,CASSYQGQGVTYEQYF
TRBJ1-1,TRBV7-8,.,.,TGTGCCAGCAGCCGCTTAGGACAGACGAACACTGAAGCTTTCTTT,CASSRLGQTNTEAFF
TRBJ1-2,TRBV5-1,.,.,TGCGCCAGCAGCTTGGTCAGATACCCTAACTATGGCTACACCTTC,CASSLVRYPNYGYTF
TRBJ2-1,TRBV20-1,few,TRBD2,TGCAGTGCGGATTCAGCGGGGCACCTAGGGGATGAGCAGTTCTTC,CSADSAGHLGDEQFF
TRBJ2-7,TRBV10-3,few,.,TGTGCCTCAGGACCGCGGGGCACCTACGAGCAGTACTTC,CASGPRGTYEQYF
TRBJ1-5,TRBV28,.,.,TGTGCCAGCAGTTTAGGAGTCGGGAAGACCCAGCATTTT,CASSLGVGKTQHF
TRBJ1-2,TRBV25-1,.,.,TGTGCCAGCAGTGAAGCGACAGGCTATGGCTACACCTTC,CASSEATGYGYTF
TRBJ1-6,TRBV7-9,.,.,TGTGCCAGCAGCTTCGACAGGAACTATAATTCACCCCTCCACTTT,CASSFDRNYNSPLHF
TRBJ2-1,TRBV5-1,.,.,TGCGCCAGCAGCTTTTTACTCGGGGTTCCCAATGAGCAGTTCTTC,CASSFLLGVPNEQFF
TRBJ2-7,TRBV4-2,.,TRBD2,TGTGCCAGCAGCCAACGGGGGGGGACTACAGCTGATGAGCAGTACTTC,CASSQRGGTTADEQYF
TRBJ2-7,TRBV3-1,few,TRBD2,TGTGCCAGCAGCCAAGATAGTAGCGGGGTCTCCTACGAGCAGTACTTC,CASSQDSSGVSYEQYF
TRBJ2-6,TRBV2,few,.,TGTGCCAGCAGTGACGGCCGACGCTCTGGGGCCAACGTCCTGACTTTC,CASSDGRRSGANVLTF
TRBJ2-3,TRBV10-3,.,.,TGTGCCATCAGTGACGGGCGGGCTAGCACAGATACGCAGTATTTT,CAISDGRASTDTQYF
TRBJ2-3,TRBV5-1,few,TRBD2,TGCGCCAGCAGCTTGCTTAGCGGGGGCACAGATACGCAGTATTTT,CASSLLSGGTDTQYF
TRBJ1-2,TRBV7-2,.,.,TGTGCCAGCAGCTTAGGTTCGGGGCTTAACTATGGCTACACCTTC,CASSLGSGLNYGYTF
TRBJ2-5,TRBV20-1,few,.,TGCAGTGCTACCATACCATGGGCAGAGCTGGAGACCCAGTACTTC,CSATIPWAELETQYF
TRBJ2-1,TRBV4-2,.,TRBD2,TGTGCCAGCAGCCAAGATAGCGGGGGCGGGAATGAGCAGTTCTTC,CASSQDSGGGNEQFF
TRBJ1-4,TRBV20-1,.,TRBD1,TGCAGTGCTAGAGTTCCACACAGGGGTGAAGAAAAACTGTTTTTT,CSARVPHRGEEKLFF
TRBJ1-4,TRBV7-9,.,.,TGTGCCAGCAGCGATCGACAGCATAATGAAAAACTGTTTTTT,CASSDRQHNEKLFF
TRBJ1-1,TRBV29-1,.,.,TGCAGCGTTGTACGACGCGACAACACTGAAGCTTTCTTT,CSVVRRDNTEAFF
TRBJ1-5,TRBV5-5,once,TRBD1,TGTGCCAGCAGCGGGGGGGCAGGGGGAGATCAGCCCCAGCATTTT,CASSGGAGGDQPQHF
TRBJ2-7,TRBV30,.,TRBD1,TGTGCCTGGAGTGTAGGGGGCGCGGGCGAGCAGTACTTC,CAWSVGGAGEQYF
TRBJ2-7,TRBV12-3/TRBV12-4,few,.,TGTGCCAGCAGTTTAAAACCAATCTACGAGCAGTACTTC,CASSLKPIYEQYF
TRBJ1-5,TRBV21-1,.,.,TGTGCCTGCAGCAAAGTTCGCCGGGGCAATCAGCCCCAGCATTTT,CACSKVRRGNQPQHF
TRBJ2-5,TRBV20-1,.,.,TGCAGTGCCGCAGGACCGTACGGAGAGACCCAGTACTTC,CSAAGPYGETQYF
TRBJ2-3,TRBV12-3/TRBV12-4,.,.,TGTGCCAGCAGTGAAAACAGGGTGCGCACAGATACGCAGTATTTT,CASSENRVRTDTQYF
TRBJ2-1,TRBV20-1,.,TRBD2,TGCAGTGCTGGGGTTAGCGGGGTCAATGAGCAGTTCTTC,CSAGVSGVNEQFF
TRBJ2-7,TRBV6-1,.,TRBD1,TGTGCAGTAGGGACAGAGTACGAGCAGTACTTC,CAVGTEYEQYF
TRBJ1-2,TRBV30,.,TRBD1,TGTGCCTGGGAGGACAGGGGGCATGTCTATGGCTACACCTTC,CAWEDRGHVYGYTF
TRBJ2-3,TRBV7-9,.,.,TGTGCCAGCAGCTTAGTAGGGAGGACGACAAGCACAGATACGCAGTATTTT,CASSLVGRTTSTDTQYF
TRBJ1-2,TRBV2,.,.,TGTGCCACCCTCGAGGCCCCGTCGGGTGGCTACACCTTC,CATLEAPSGGYTF
TRBJ1-5,TRBV2,.,TRBD1,TGTGCCAGCCGGGACAGGGCATCCTATAGCAATCAGCCCCAGCATTTT,CASRDRASYSNQPQHF
TRBJ2-5,TRBV7-9,few,TRBD2,TGTGCCAGCAGCTCCCCCCTTTCGGGGGGAGAGACCCAGTACTTC,CASSSPLSGGETQYF
TRBJ1-1,TRBV18,.,.,TGTGCCGGCTCACAAAGCGGGGCTTTGATGAACACTGAAGCTTTCTTT,CAGSQSGALMNTEAFF
TRBJ2-1,TRBV7-2,many,.,TGTGCCAGCACCCCTTTTTTCGGATACAATGAGCAGTTCTTC,CASTPFFGYNEQFF
TRBJ1-2,TRBV5-1,.,.,TGCGCCAGCAGCTTGGGAAACAGAGTCAACTATGGCTACACCTTC,CASSLGNRVNYGYTF
TRBJ2-5,TRBV2,.,.,TGTGCCAGCACGTCAGCGTTAGAGACCCAGTACTTC,CASTSALETQYF
TRBJ2-7,TRBV6-1,.,.,TGTGCCAGCAGTGAATTGTCAGGGTTGTCCTACGAGCAGTACTTC,CASSELSGLSYEQYF
TRBJ1-6,TRBV5-1,.,.,TGCGCCAGCAGCGCGAGGGGTTCACCCCTCCACTTT,CASSARGSPLHF
TRBJ2-1,TRBV20-1,.,TRBD2,TGCAGTGCTAGAGATCACACTAGCGGCTACGAGCAGTTCTTC,CSARDHTSGYEQFF
TRBJ2-7,TRBV18,few,TRBD2,TGTGCCAGCTCCGGGACTAGCAACTACGAGCAGTACTTC,CASSGTSNYEQYF
TRBJ2-3,TRBV14,few,.,TGTGCCAGCAGCCGCCAGGGTAACACGGCTACGCAGTATTTT,CASSRQGNTATQYF
TRBJ2-5,TRBV12-5,few,.,TGTGCTAGTGGTTTGGACACCCAAGAGACCCAGTACTTC,CASGLDTQETQYF
TRBJ2-1,TRBV7-2,.,TRBD2,TGTGCCAGCAGCCTGGGTGTCGGGCTAGCGGGGACCTCCTACAATGAGCAGTTCTTC,CASSLGVGLAGTSYNEQFF
TRBJ1-2,TRBV6-6,.,.,TGTGCCAGCAGTGGGGGGCAGGCCCTTATCCATGGCTACACCTTC,CASSGGQALIHGYTF